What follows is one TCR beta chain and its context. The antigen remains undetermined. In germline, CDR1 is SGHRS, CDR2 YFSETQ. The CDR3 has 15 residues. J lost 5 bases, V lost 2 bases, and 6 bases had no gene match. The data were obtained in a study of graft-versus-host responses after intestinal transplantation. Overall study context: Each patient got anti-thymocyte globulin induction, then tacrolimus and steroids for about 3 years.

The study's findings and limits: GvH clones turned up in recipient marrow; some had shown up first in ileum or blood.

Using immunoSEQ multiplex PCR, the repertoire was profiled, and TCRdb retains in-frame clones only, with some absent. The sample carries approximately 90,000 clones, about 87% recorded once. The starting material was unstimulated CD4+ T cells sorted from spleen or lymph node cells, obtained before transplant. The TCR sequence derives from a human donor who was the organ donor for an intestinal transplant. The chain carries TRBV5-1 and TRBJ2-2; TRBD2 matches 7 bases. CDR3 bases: TGCGCCAGCAGCTTCACGGGAGGTCGGACCGGGGAGCTGTTTTTT. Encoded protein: CASSFTGGRTGELFF.